The 13 T cell receptor beta chains presented below share a single source sample, sequenced in a study of CD8 T cells in ankylosing spondylitis. The study's findings and limits: Within ankylosing spondylitis blood, a TCR beta motif made up of eight highly homologous variants appeared to be characteristic.

These receptors have no identified antigens. A single record per CDR3 protein comes from TCRdb applying MiXCR to the 5' RACE reads. The sample shows roughly 350,000 distinct CDR3 sequences, around 8% of them seen only once. Sequenced sample: blood, either unsorted or a sorted T cell fraction (not recorded which). The source is a male donor with ankylosing spondylitis.

Only a few counts were recorded for this clonotype. The rearrangement joins TRBV24-1 to TRBJ1-5; no firm D call. The CDR3 covers 12 residues. The germline V gene has CDR1 KGHDR and CDR2 SFDVKD. V shed 1 base and J shed 6 bases, with 3 bases lying between them. In nucleotides, the CDR3 is TGTGCCACCAGTGATTTTGGTCAGCCCCAGCATTTT. It encodes CATSDFGQPQHF.

J is TRBJ2-1 and V is TRBV9; D perhaps matches TRBD2 (5 bases). Germline values: CDR1 SGDLS, CDR2 YYNGEE. V lost 0 bases to trimming and J lost 1 base, with 8 bases between them. The CDR3 is 15 residues long. CDR3 amino acids: CASSVGSGSYNEQFF. CDR3 in DNA: TGTGCCAGCAGCGTAGGCTCGGGATCCTACAATGAGCAGTTCTTC.

The genes are TRBV7-9 and TRBJ2-5; a possible D gene is TRBD1 (6 bases). Trimming left V 6 bases short and J 2 bases short, with 16 bases between. The V gene's germline CDR1 is SEHNR and CDR2 FQNEAQ (reference sequence). The CDR3 extends over 15 amino acids. DNA for the CDR3: TGTGCCAGCAGGAAAAATGGGGACATTCAAGAGACCCAGTACTTC. Translated, it gives CASRKNGDIQETQYF.

This clonotype was counted a few times. The chain has TRBV28 and TRBJ2-5, with TRBD1 matching 7 bases. Trimming at V came to 5 bases and at J to 5 bases, leaving 11 bases not matched to a gene. The germline CDR1 and CDR2 sequences are MDHEN and SYDVKM. The CDR3 contains 15 residues. CDR3: CASSRGTARGETQYF. The CDR3 region has the DNA TGTGCCAGCAGTCGAGGGACAGCCCGAGGGGAGACCCAGTACTTC.

This clonotype has more than one count but fewer than ten. Mismatch with germline at one junction end may stem from a read error. The chain recombines TRBV6-6 with TRBJ2-7; D gene uncertain. The CDR3 extends over 10 amino acids. CDR1 MNHNY and CDR2 SVGAGI come from the germline V gene (reference sequence). The CDR3 DNA reads TGTGCCAGCAGTTCCTCTAAGGTTTTCTTC. Encoded protein: CASSSSKVFF.

This clonotype was recorded at least ten times. This chain links TRBV7-9 with TRBJ2-2; tentatively, D is TRBD1 (6 bases). The CDR3 contains 14 residues. Trimming left V 2 bases short and J 6 bases short, with 10 bases between. Germline CDR1 reads SEHNR; CDR2 reads FQNEAQ (reference sequence). For the CDR3, the DNA is TGTGCCAGCAGCTTAACAGGGCGGGCCGGGGAGCTGTTTTTT. Encoded protein: CASSLTGRAGELFF. Using reference TRBV7-9 and TRBJ2-2 for the parts outside the CDR3, the full variable domain is DTGVSQNPRHKITKRGQNVTFRCDPISEHNRLYWYRQTLGQGPEFLTYFQNEAQLEKSRLLSDRFSAERPKGSFSTLEIQRTEQGDSAMYLCASSLTGRAGELFFGEGSRLTVL.

This clonotype has ten or more counts. The chain couples TRBV12-3 or TRBV12-4 to TRBJ1-4, with D unresolved. CDR3 size: 13 residues. The V end lost 3 bases, the J end lost 8 bases, and 10 bases lay between the germline ends. The CDR3 nucleotides read TGTGCCAGCAGTTTCCCCCCCGGGGAAAAACTGTTTTTT. Translating gives CASSFPPGEKLFF.

There are many counts of this clonotype. The rearrangement links TRBV20-1 to TRBJ1-1; D may be TRBD1 (6 bases). V gave up 5 bases and J gave up 3 bases, with 16 bases separating them. The germline V gene has CDR1 DFQATT and CDR2 SNEGSKA (reference sequence). The CDR3 is 14 amino acids. CDR3 sequence: CSASDRTRYTEAFF. For the CDR3, the DNA is TGCAGTGCTTCAGACAGGACGAGGTACACTGAAGCTTTCTTT.

This clonotype was counted between two and nine times. The chain couples TRBV9 to TRBJ2-5; TRBD2 matches 11 bases. CDR3 length: 15 residues. The germline V gene has CDR1 SGDLS and CDR2 YYNGEE. Trimming cost V 4 bases and J 4 bases; bases outside gene matches: 6. The CDR3 loop is CASSQLAGGGETQYF. The CDR3 nucleotides read TGTGCCAGCAGCCAGCTAGCGGGAGGCGGAGAGACCCAGTACTTC.

The chain has TRBV11-2 and TRBJ2-7, with D unresolved. Germline V CDR1 and CDR2: SGHAT, FQNNGV. This CDR3 comprises 14 residues. The V and J ends lost 3 bases and 4 bases respectively, with 13 bases between them. CDR3 residues: CASSFPPRNYEQYF. The CDR3 DNA is TGTGCCAGCAGCTTTCCACCCAGAAATTACGAGCAGTACTTC.

This clonotype has a count of ten or more. This rearrangement joins TRBV7-2 to TRBJ2-5, with TRBD1 matching over 8 bases. There are 16 residues in the CDR3. The ends lost 1 base at V and 2 bases at J; junction bases unmatched: 6. Germline V CDR1 and CDR2: SGHTA, FQGNSA. The CDR3 here is CASSLGRTGTQETQYF. For the CDR3, the DNA is TGTGCCAGCAGCTTAGGGAGGACAGGGACACAAGAGACCCAGTACTTC.

This clonotype has at least ten counts. The gene calls are TRBV25-1 and TRBJ1-1; D is perhaps TRBD1 (5 bases). The V gene's germline CDR1 is MGHDK and CDR2 SYGVNS. This CDR3 contains 15 residues. Trimming pared 7 bases from V and 4 bases from J, leaving 19 bases between. CDR3 sequence reads: CASIRDGVLSTEAFF. CDR3 coding DNA: TGTGCCAGCATCCGGGACGGGGTATTGAGCACTGAAGCTTTCTTT.

This clonotype was counted between two and nine times. This chain connects TRBV25-1 to TRBJ2-3; weak D call: TRBD1 (6 bases). V was trimmed by 0 bases and J by 8 bases, leaving 12 bases between them. The CDR3 sequence is 14 residues long. Germline V gene sequence: CDR1 MGHDK, CDR2 SYGVNS. CDR3 nucleotide sequence: TGTGCCAGCAGTGAATATCAGGGGCAGGGTACGCAGTATTTT. Amino acids: CASSEYQGQGTQYF.